This T cell receptor beta chain was captured by sequencing in a study of control samples from healthy donors and cancer patients. The CDR3 is made up of 14 amino acids. The germline gives CDR1 SGHRS, CDR2 YFSETQ. The V gene lost 2 bases and the J gene lost 7 bases, with 13 bases spanning the gap. Profiled with immunoSEQ multiplex PCR; TCRdb holds only in-frame clones, not every one. The profile shows around 230,000 clones, just under 95% of them singletons. The sequenced material came from blood. The receptor was derived from a man aged 45-65 years in good health. The chain uses TRBV5-1 and TRBJ2-1, with D perhaps matching TRBD2 (6 bases). The CDR3 region is CASSFFGGANEQFF. The CDR3 bases are TGCGCCAGCAGCTTTTTCGGGGGTGCAAATGAGCAGTTCTTC.